This record looks at one T cell receptor (beta chain) sequence and its context. Together with a sample-barcoded 5' primer, a J-beta primer mix was included in a second PCR lasting about 6 to 11 cycles. In TCRdb, the 5' RACE reads were re-called with MiXCR into one record per CDR3 protein. Of some 1.8 million distinct CDR3 sequences in the sample, roughly two fifths are singletons; the top ten hold about 21%. The data originate from a study of blood T cells in healthy people across ages. This CDR3 contains 14 residues. The J segment lost 6 bases and the V segment lost 6 bases, leaving 10 bases of the junction unmatched.

Sample: blood. The V call is TRBV12-3 or TRBV12-4, the J call TRBJ2-7; 8 bases align to TRBD1. The TCR sequence derives from a human donor in good health. In DNA form, the CDR3 reads TGTGCCAGCAGCCCGACAGGGGACCGGGGCGAGCAGTACTTC. Translating it yields CASSPTGDRGEQYF.